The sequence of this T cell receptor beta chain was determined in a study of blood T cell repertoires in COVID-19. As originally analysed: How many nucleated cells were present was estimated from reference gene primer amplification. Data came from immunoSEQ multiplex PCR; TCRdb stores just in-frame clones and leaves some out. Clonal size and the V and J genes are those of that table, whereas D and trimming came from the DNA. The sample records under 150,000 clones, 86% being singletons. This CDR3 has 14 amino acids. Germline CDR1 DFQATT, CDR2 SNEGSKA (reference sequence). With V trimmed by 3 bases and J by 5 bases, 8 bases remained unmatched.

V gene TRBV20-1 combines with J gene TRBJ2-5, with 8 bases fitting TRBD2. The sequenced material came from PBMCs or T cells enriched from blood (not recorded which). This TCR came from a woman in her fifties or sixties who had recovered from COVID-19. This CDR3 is CSASFGGAGETQYF. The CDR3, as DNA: TGCAGTGCTAGTTTCGGGGGGGCCGGGGAGACCCAGTACTTC.